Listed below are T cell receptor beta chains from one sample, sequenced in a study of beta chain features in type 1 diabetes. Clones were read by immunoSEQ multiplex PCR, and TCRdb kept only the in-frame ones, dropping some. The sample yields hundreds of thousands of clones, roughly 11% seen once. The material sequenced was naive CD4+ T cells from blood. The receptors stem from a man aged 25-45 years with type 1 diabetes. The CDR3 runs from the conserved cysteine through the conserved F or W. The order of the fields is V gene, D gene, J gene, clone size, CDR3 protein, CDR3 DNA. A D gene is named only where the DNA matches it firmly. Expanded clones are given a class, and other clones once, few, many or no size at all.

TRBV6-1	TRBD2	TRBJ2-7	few	CASSVRTSGGTSSYEQYF	TGTGCCAGCAGTGTAAGGACTAGCGGGGGGACCTCCTCCTACGAGCAGTACTTC
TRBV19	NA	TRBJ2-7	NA	CASSSGTYEQYF	TGTGCCAGTAGTTCGGGGACCTACGAGCAGTACTTC
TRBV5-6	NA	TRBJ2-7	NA	CASSFTLGGYEQYF	TGTGCCAGCAGCTTTACCCTCGGGGGCTACGAGCAGTACTTC
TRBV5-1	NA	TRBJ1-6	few	CASSFQGYNSPLHF	TGCGCCAGCAGCTTTCAGGGATATAATTCACCCCTCCACTTT
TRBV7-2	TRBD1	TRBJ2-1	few	CASSLQGAGEQFF	TGTGCCAGCAGCTTACAGGGGGCAGGTGAGCAGTTCTTC
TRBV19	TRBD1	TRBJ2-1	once	CAPDRGPYNEQFF	TGTGCCCCCGACAGGGGTCCCTACAATGAGCAGTTCTTC
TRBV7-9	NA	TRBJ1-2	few	CASSLGRDTGYTF	TGTGCCAGCAGCTTAGGCAGGGATACTGGCTACACCTTC
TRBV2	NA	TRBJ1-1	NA	CASRADRSNTEAFF	TGTGCCAGCAGGGCCGACAGGAGCAACACTGAAGCTTTCTTT
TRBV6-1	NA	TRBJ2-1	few	CASSENRVAYNEQFF	TGTGCCAGCAGTGAGAACAGGGTAGCCTACAATGAGCAGTTCTTC
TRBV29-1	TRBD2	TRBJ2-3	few	CSVRAGGGTDTQYF	TGCAGCGTTCGCGCGGGGGGCGGCACAGATACGCAGTATTTT
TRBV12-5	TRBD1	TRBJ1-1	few	CASARQGADTEAFF	TGTGCTAGTGCCAGACAGGGGGCGGACACTGAAGCTTTCTTT
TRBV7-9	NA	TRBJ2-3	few	CASSPLPSTDTQYF	TGTGCCAGCAGCCCCCTCCCGTCCACAGATACGCAGTATTTT
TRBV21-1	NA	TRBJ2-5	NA	CASSKRRGFDETQYF	TGTGCCAGCAGCAAACGGAGGGGTTTCGACGAGACCCAGTACTTC
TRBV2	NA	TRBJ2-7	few	CASTPGKSYEQYF	TGTGCCAGTACGCCGGGAAAATCCTACGAGCAGTACTTC
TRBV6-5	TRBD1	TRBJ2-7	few	CASKQGTYEQYF	TGTGCCAGCAAACAGGGGACCTACGAGCAGTACTTC
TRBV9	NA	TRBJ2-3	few	CASSVTSGTTTDLRDTQYF	TGTGCCAGCAGCGTGACGAGTGGGACAACCACGGATCTTCGGGATACGCAGTATTTT
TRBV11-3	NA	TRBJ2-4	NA	CASSVDSENIQYF	TGTGCCAGCAGCGTGGACAGTGAAAACATTCAGTACTTC
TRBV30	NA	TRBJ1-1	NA	CAWAHLDRDEAFF	TGTGCCTGGGCCCATCTGGACAGAGATGAAGCTTTCTTT
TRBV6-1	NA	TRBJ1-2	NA	CASSQVGSQGLFGYTF	TGTGCCAGCAGTCAAGTGGGCAGTCAGGGACTTTTCGGCTACACCTTC
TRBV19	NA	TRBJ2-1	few	CASRRGGLTNNEQFF	TGTGCCAGTAGGCGCGGGGGCCTTACAAACAATGAGCAGTTCTTC
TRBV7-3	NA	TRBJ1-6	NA	CASSLGGVYNSPLHF	TGTGCCAGCAGCTTAGGAGGGGTCTATAATTCACCCCTCCACTTT
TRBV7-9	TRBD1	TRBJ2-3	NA	CASSPEGASTDTQYF	TGTGCCAGCAGCCCAGAGGGGGCCAGCACAGATACGCAGTATTTT
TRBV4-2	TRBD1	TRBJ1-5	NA	CASSQEGTGTQPQHF	TGTGCCAGCAGCCAAGAAGGGACAGGGACGCAGCCCCAGCATTTT
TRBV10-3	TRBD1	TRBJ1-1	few	CATADRDRGTGTEAFF	TGTGCCACCGCGGACCGGGACAGGGGAACTGGCACTGAAGCTTTCTTT